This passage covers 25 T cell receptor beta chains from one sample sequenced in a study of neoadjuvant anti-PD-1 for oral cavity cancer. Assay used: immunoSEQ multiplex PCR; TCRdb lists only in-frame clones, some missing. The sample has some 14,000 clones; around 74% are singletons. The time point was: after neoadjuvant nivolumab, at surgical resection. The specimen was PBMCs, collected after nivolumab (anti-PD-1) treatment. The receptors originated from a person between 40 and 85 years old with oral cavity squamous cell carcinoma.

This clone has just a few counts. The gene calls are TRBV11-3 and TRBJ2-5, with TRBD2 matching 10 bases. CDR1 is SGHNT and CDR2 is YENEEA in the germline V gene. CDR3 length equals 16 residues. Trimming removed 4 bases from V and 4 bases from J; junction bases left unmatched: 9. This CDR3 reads CASSSETAGGRETQYF. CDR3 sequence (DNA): TGTGCCAGCAGCTCAGAGACAGCGGGAGGGCGAGAGACCCAGTACTTC. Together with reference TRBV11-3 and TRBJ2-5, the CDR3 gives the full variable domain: EAGVVQSPRYKIIEKKQPVAFWCNPISGHNTLYWYLQNLGQGPELLIRYENEEAVDDSQLPKDRFSAERLKGVDSTLKIQPAELGDSAVYLCASSSETAGGRETQYFGPGTRLLVL.

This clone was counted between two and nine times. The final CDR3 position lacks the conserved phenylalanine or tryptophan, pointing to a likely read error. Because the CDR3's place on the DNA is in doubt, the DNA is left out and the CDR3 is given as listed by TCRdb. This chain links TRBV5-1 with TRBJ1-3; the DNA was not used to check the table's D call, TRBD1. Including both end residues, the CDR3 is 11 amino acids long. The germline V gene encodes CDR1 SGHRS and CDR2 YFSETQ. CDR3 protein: CASSLALRQPL.

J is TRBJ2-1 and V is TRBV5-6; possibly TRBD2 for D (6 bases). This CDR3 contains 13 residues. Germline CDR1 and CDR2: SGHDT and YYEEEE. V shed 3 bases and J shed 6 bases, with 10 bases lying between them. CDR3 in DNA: TGTGCCAGCAGCTGGGGGGACGGCAATGAGCAGTTCTTC. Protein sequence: CASSWGDGNEQFF.

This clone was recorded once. The CDR3 sequence is CASSQGDRGGYGYTF. DNA of the CDR3: TGTGCCAGCAGCCAAGGGGACAGGGGAGGGTATGGCTACACCTTC. The chain employs TRBV11-2 and TRBJ1-2, with 10 bases fitting TRBD1. Trimming cost V 5 bases and J 5 bases; bases outside gene matches: 8. The CDR3 length is 15 residues. The germline V gene encodes CDR1 SGHAT and CDR2 FQNNGV.

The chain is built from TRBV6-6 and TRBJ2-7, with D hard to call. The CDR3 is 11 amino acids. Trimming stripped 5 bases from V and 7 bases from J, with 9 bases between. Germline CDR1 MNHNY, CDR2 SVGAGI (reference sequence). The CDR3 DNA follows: TGTGCCAGCAGTCACGCATGGGAGCAGTACTTC. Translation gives CASSHAWEQYF.

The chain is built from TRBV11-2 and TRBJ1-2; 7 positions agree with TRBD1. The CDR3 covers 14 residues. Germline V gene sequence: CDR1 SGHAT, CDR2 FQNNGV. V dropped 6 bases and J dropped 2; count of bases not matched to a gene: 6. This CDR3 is CASSRTGENYGYTF. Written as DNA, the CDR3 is TGTGCCAGCAGTCGGACAGGTGAAAACTATGGCTACACCTTC. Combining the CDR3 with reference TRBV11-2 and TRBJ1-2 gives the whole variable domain EAGVAQSPRYKIIEKRQSVAFWCNPISGHATLYWYQQILGQGPKLLIQFQNNGVVDDSQLPKDRFSAERLKGVDSTLKIQPAKLEDSAVYLCASSRTGENYGYTFGSGTRLTVV.

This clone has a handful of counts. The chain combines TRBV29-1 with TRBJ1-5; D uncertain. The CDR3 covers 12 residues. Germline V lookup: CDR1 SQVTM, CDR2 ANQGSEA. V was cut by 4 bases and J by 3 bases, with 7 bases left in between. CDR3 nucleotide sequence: TGCAGCGTTGGGTCAGACAATCAGCCCCAGCATTTT. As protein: CSVGSDNQPQHF.

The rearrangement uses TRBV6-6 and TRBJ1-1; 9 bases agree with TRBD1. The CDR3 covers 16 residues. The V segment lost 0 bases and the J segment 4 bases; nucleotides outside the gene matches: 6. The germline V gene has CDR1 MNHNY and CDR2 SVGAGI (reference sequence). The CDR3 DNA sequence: TGTGCCAGCAGTTACTCAGTAACAGGGGGCGGCACTGAAGCTTTCTTT. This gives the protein CASSYSVTGGGTEAFF.

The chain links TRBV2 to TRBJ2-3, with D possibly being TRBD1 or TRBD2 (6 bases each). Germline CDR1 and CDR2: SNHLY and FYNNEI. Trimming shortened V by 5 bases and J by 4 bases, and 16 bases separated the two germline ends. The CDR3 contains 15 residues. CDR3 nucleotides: TGTGCCAGCAGTCAGCGTGGGGGGCCGTCAGATACGCAGTATTTT. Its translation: CASSQRGGPSDTQYF.

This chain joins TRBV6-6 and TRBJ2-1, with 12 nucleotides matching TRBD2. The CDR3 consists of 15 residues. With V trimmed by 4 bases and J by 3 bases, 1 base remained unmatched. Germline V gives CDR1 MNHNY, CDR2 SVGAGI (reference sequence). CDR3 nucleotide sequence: TGTGCCAGCAGTTTGGGACTAGCGGGCTACAATGAGCAGTTCTTC. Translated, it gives CASSLGLAGYNEQFF.

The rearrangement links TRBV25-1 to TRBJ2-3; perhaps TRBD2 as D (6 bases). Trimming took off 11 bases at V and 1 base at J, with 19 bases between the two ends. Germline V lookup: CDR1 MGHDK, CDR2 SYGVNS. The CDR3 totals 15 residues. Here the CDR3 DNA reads TGTGCCGCCAGCACCGCTAGCGCGCGCACAGATACGCAGTATTTT. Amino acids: CAASTASARTDTQYF.

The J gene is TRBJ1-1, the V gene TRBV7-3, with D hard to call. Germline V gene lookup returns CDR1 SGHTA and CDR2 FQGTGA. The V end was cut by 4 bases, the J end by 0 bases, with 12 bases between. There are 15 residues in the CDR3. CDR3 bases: TGTGCCAGCAGCTCCGACCCGGGCATGAACACTGAAGCTTTCTTT. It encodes CASSSDPGMNTEAFF.

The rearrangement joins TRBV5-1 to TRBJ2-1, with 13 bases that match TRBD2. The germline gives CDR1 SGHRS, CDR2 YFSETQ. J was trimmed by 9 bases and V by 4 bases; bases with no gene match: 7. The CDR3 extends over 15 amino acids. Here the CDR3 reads CASSRGLAGVREQFF. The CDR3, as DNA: TGCGCCAGCAGCCGCGGACTAGCGGGAGTCCGTGAGCAGTTCTTC.

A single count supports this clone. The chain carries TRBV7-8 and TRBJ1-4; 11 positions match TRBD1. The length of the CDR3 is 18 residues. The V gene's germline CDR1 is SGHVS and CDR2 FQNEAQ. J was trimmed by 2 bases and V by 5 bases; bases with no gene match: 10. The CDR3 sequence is CASSPGQGAGTTNEKLFF. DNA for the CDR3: TGTGCCAGCAGCCCTGGACAGGGGGCGGGAACTACTAATGAAAAACTGTTTTTT.

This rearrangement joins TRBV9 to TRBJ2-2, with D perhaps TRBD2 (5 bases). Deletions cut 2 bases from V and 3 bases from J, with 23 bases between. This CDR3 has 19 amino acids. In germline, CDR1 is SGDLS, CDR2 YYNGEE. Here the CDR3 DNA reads TGTGCCAGCAGCGTCTTAGGGTTAGCGTCGTTTATGGACACCGGGGAGCTGTTTTTT. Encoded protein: CASSVLGLASFMDTGELFF.

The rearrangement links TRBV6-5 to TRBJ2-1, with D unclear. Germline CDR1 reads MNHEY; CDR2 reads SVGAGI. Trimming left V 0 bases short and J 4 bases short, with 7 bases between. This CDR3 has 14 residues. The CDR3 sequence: CASSYSVGYNEQFF. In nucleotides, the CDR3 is TGTGCCAGCAGTTACTCGGTTGGATACAATGAGCAGTTCTTC.

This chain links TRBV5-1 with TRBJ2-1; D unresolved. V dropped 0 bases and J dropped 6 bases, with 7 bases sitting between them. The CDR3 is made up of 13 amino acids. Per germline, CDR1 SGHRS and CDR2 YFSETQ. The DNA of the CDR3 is TGCGCCAGCAGCTTGGGGGTAGGCAATGAGCAGTTCTTC. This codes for CASSLGVGNEQFF.

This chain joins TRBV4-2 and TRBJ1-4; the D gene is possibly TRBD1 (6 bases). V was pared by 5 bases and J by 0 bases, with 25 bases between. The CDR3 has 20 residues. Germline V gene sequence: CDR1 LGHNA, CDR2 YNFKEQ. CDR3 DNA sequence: TGTGCCAGCAGCATCCAGGCCCCGACAGGAACAATTGCAACTAATGAAAAACTGTTTTTT. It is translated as CASSIQAPTGTIATNEKLFF.

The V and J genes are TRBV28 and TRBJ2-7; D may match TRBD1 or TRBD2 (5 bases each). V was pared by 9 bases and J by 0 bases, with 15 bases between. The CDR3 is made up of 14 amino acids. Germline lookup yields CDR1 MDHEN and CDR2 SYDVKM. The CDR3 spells CASRTSGNSYEQYF. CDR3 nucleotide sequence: TGTGCCAGTAGGACAAGCGGAAACTCCTACGAGCAGTACTTC.

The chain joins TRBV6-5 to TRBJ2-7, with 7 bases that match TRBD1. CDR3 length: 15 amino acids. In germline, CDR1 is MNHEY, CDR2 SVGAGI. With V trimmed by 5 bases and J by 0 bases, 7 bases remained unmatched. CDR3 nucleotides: TGTGCCAGCAGTCGGTTGGACAGGTACTCCTACGAGCAGTACTTC. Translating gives CASSRLDRYSYEQYF.

CDR3 in DNA: TGTGCCAGCAACCTAGGGGACACAGATACGCAGTATTTT. Translating it yields CASNLGDTDTQYF. V gene TRBV11-2 combines with J gene TRBJ2-3; TRBD1 is a possible D gene (5 bases). The CDR3 covers 13 residues. CDR1 SGHAT and CDR2 FQNNGV come from the germline V gene. V was pared by 7 bases and J by 2 bases, with 10 bases between.

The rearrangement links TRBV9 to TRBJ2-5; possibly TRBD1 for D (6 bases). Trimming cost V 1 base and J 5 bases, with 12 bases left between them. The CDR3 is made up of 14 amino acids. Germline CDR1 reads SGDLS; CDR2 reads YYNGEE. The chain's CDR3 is CASSVSSRGETQYF. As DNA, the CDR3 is TGTGCCAGCAGCGTATCTTCCAGGGGCGAGACCCAGTACTTC.

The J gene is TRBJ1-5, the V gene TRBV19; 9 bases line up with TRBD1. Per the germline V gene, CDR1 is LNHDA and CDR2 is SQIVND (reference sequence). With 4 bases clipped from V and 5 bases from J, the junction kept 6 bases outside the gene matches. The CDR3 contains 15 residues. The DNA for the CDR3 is TGTGCCAGTAGTACCAAGACAGGGGGATATCAGCCCCAGCATTTT. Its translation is CASSTKTGGYQPQHF.

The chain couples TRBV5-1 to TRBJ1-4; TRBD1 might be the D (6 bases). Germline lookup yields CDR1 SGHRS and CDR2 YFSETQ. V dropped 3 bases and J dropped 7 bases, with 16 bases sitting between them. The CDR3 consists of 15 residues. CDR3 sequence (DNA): TGCGCCAGCAGCTCAGGGGATCACTGGGGTGAAAAACTGTTTTTT. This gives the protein CASSSGDHWGEKLFF.

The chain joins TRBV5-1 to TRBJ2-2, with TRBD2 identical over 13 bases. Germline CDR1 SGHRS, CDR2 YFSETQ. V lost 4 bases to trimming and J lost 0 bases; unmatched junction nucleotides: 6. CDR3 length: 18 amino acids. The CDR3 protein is CASSRGGTSGTNTGELFF. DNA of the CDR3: TGCGCCAGCAGCCGTGGGGGGACTAGCGGGACGAACACCGGGGAGCTGTTTTTT.